A single T cell receptor (beta chain) is shown here with its context. Its antigen is still unknown. Sequenced by immunoSEQ multiplex PCR; TCRdb stores in-frame clones only, minus some. This sample has 85,000 to 130,000 clones, with approximately 90% found just once. This sample was taken from a study of T cell responses to AZD1222 COVID-19 vaccine. Study conclusions and caveats: Only a handful of AZD1222 recipients tested seropositive at baseline. Clonal diversity may have been underestimated in mostly white British donors.

The TCR was taken from an adult in good health. The sequences come from peripheral blood, collected on day 0 of AZD1222 vaccination.

This CDR3 reads CASSIRNVAGVGEQYF. CDR3 DNA: TGTGCCAGCAGCATAAGGAATGTGGCAGGGGTGGGCGAGCAGTACTTC. The V and J genes are TRBV3-1 (or the pseudogene TRBV3-2) and TRBJ2-7, with D maybe TRBD1 (6 bases). V was trimmed by 5 bases and J by 6 bases, leaving 23 bases between them. The germline V gene has CDR1 LGHDT and CDR2 YNNKEL (reference sequence). The CDR3 runs 16 residues.